This T cell receptor beta chain stems from a study of T cell clusters in autoimmune cytopenias (dated by TCRdb to about 2019). With regard to the full study: A mean age of approximately 51 years and a median age of roughly 60 years were recorded for the healthy donor controls, of whom about 50% of the roughly 43 were female. The median TRB sequencing depth was about 50,000 reads per sample, and the median number of distinct TRB clonotypes was about 2,400 per sample. In autoimmune cytopenia patients, peripheral blood TRB and IGH repertoires were sequenced during active disease and over treatment follow-up, together with healthy, CLL and autoimmune hepatitis controls. For primary cytopenia, the controls were roughly 24 age-matched healthy donors, and for secondary cytopenia, the controls were approximately 13 age-matched CLL patients. Autoimmune hepatitis repertoires were compared with those of 20 to 25 age- and sex-matched healthy donors. The study aimed to test whether autoimmune cytopenia patients carry a disease-specific immune repertoire signature usable as a blood-based biomarker.

Paper-wide results and their limitations: The cluster-lack signature was not seen for secondary cytopenia versus CLL, apparently masked by the dominant lymphoma-associated repertoire. Shifts in the TRB repertoire, including less even repertoires in secondary cytopenia and CLL, were mostly a reflection of lymphoma bias and not of autoimmunity. Compared with active autoimmune hepatitis patients, healthy donors had almost three times as many exclusive TRB clusters, a finding consistent with an autoimmunity-wide signature. GLIPH suggested that primary autoimmune cytopenia patients lacked physiological T cell clusters: 51 clusters were exclusive to healthy donors versus 17 exclusive to patients. The T cell clusters were only ever defined in silico, so experimental validation of their functional role was still needed.

With no count recorded, this clonotype is classed as medium-sized (0.01 to 0.1%) from frequency. The specificity of this receptor is unknown. For each sample, TRB amplification used about 250 ng of peripheral blood genomic DNA, equal to 35,000 to 45,000 genome equivalents. To amplify TRB rearrangements, a touch-down multiplex PCR protocol was run with the TRB-A and TRB-B primer pools combined in a single tube. Two consecutive PCR reactions with Phusion HS II polymerase added Illumina adapters and sample indices to the amplicons. Amplicons were gel-purified with the NucleoSpin Gel and PCR Clean-up kit, then quantified by Qubit and quality-checked on an Agilent 2100 Bioanalyzer. Sequencing of the libraries was performed on an Illumina MiSeq with 600-cycle, single-indexed, paired-end runs. The original pipeline was this. MiXCR version 2.1.12 with the default MiXCR reference library was used to align and assemble TRB reads. A clone was defined by each unique CDR3 nucleotide sequence, and the analysis included only productive sequences with two or more reads. To assess repertoire diversity, an R script computed alpha-parameterized diversity profiles (alpha 0 to 5), which included the Shannon (alpha 1) and Simpson (alpha 2) indices. The tcR package was used to compute combinatorial TRB VJ usage, which was then compared between cohorts by principal component analysis with ade4. GLIPH was used to cluster TCRbeta CDR3s in pairs of cohorts matched for age and read depth, and a Wilcoxon test was used to compare cluster frequencies. After reprocessing by TCRdb, each CDR3 protein sequence is one entry, and no DNA is given. None of the V and J calls come from the authors' own analysis; TCRdb made them. The sample's own table lists several thousand distinct CDR3 sequences. The ten largest clones add up to less than 45% of the sample.

As encoded in the germline V gene, CDR1 is SQVTM while CDR2 is ANQGSEA. The CDR3 spans 13 residues, from the cysteine through the phenylalanine. DNA for this receptor is not on file. The data also belong to a second study, concerning T cell repertoires in aging, cancer and after chemotherapy. The second paper states: The donors fell into six age groups ranging from 30 or younger to 70 or older, and each group had at least three individuals. Control TCR repertoires from healthy donors were recorded over several months to years, and clear clonal overlap was observed across re-sampling. In total, the full dataset held about 9 million TCR reads. Compared with age-matched healthy donors, untreated patients with hematological or solid cancers had significantly lower TCR diversity and higher clonality in blood. Declining TCR diversity with age in healthy donors was mainly explained by loss of richness; in cancer patients, loss of evenness also contributed. Median generation probability increased over the chemotherapy interval in both cancer cohorts, suggesting repertoire reconstitution through rebound thymic output. According to the authors, the repertoire data do not permit conclusions about immunological memory after chemotherapy. Peripheral blood TCR beta repertoires from healthy donors and cancer patients were profiled to examine immunoaging and T cell reconstitution after chemotherapy. A cohort of more than 200 cancer patients (about 94 with hematological and 124 with solid cancers) was assembled, and about 95 healthy donors were included as a reference group. Processing of the TRB sequences was carried out with MiXCR versions 2.12 and 3.0.5. The repertoire metrics were Shannon diversity, evenness, clonality (defined as one minus evenness), and alpha-parameterized diversity profiles covering alpha 0 to 5. The IGoR algorithm was used to compute generation probabilities of clones in paired pre- and post-chemotherapy samples.

The sequenced sample was peripheral blood. In this chain, TRBV29-1 is recombined with TRBJ2-7; TCRdb's assignment of TRBD1 cannot be checked, as there is no DNA. This TCR was sampled from a human donor in good health. The CDR3 protein: CSVGPGGVYEQYF.